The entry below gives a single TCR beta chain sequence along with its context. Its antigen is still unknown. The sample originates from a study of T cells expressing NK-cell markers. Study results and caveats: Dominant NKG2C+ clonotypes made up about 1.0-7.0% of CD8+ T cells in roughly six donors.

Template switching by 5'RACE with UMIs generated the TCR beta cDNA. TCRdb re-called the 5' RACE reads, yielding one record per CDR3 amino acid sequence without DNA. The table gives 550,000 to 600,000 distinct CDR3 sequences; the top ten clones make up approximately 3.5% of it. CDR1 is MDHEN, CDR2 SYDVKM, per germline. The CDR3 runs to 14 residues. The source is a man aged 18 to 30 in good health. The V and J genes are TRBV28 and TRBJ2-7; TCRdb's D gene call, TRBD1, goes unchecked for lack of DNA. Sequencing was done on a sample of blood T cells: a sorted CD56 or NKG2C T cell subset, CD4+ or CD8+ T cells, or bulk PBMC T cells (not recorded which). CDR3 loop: CASIPGQGAYEQYF.